This is a list of T cell receptor beta chains from one sample in a study of blood T cells in healthy people across ages. One entry per CDR3 protein results from TCRdb running MiXCR on the 5' RACE reads. The sample comprises about 640,000 distinct CDR3 sequences, under 65% of which are singletons, and around 37% rests with the top ten. The sample consisted of blood. The receptors come from a man between 60 and 75 years old in good health. Both conserved end residues are part of each CDR3. The D gene is left open where the match is weak. Not all rows give a size; the values are once, few, many and, for expanded clones, a class.

>NA|TRBV6-1|TRBD2|TRBJ2-7
TGTGCCAGCAGTGAAGACCCGGGACTAGCGGCCTACGAGCAGTACTTC
CASSEDPGLAAYEQYF
>many|TRBV4-2|TRBD2|TRBJ2-7
TGTGCCAGCAGCCAAGAGGGGACTAGAGGCGAGCAGTACTTC
CASSQEGTRGEQYF
>few|TRBV5-1|TRBD2|TRBJ2-7
TGCGCCAGCAGCTCAGGACTAGCCCTTGCCTACGAGCAGTACTTC
CASSSGLALAYEQYF
>NA|TRBV6-5|NA|TRBJ2-7
TGTGCCAGCAGTTCAAGGGTGGGTTCCTACGAGCAGTACTTC
CASSSRVGSYEQYF
>once|TRBV27|TRBD1|TRBJ1-6
TGTGCCAGCAGACCCGTAACAGGGGGCGCCTCACCCCTCCACTTT
CASRPVTGGASPLHF
>NA|TRBV5-1|NA|TRBJ1-5
TGCGCCAGCAGCCCATATGGACAGCCCAATCAGCCCCAGCATTTT
CASSPYGQPNQPQHF
>NA|TRBV2|TRBD1|TRBJ2-7
TGTGCCAGCGGCCCGGGACAGGGGGCCAGCGAGCAGTACTTC
CASGPGQGASEQYF
>NA|TRBV4-2|NA|TRBJ2-5
TGTGCCAGCAGGGATTTGCAAGACCGCCAAGAGACCCAGTACTTC
CASRDLQDRQETQYF
>NA|TRBV12-3/TRBV12-4|NA|TRBJ1-4
TGTGCCAGCGGCAGCGGGGAGTCTGAAAAACTGTTTTTT
CASGSGESEKLFF
>NA|TRBV20-1|TRBD1|TRBJ1-4
TGCAGTGCTAAGGACAGGTTTAATGAAAAACTGTTTTTT
CSAKDRFNEKLFF
>NA|TRBV25-1|NA|TRBJ2-1
TGTGCCAGCAGTGCCCTGGGAGTGTTGGGTGAGCAGTTCTTC
CASSALGVLGEQFF
>NA|TRBV20-1|NA|TRBJ2-1
TGCAGTGCTAGAGACTATCCCGAGCAGTTCTTC
CSARDYPEQFF
>NA|TRBV12-3/TRBV12-4|NA|TRBJ2-7
TGTGCCAGCAGCCCCAACTGGGAGAACGAGCAGTACTTC
CASSPNWENEQYF
>NA|TRBV15|TRBD1|TRBJ2-7
TGTGCCACCAGCAGGGTTGTACAACGGCAGGGGGCTTCCAACGAGCAGTACTTC
CATSRVVQRQGASNEQYF
>NA|TRBV20-1|TRBD1|TRBJ2-7
TGCAGTGCTAGCCCCGCGCAGGGGGCTTTTATAGATGAGCAGTACTTC
CSASPAQGAFIDEQYF
>few|TRBV4-1|NA|TRBJ1-2
TGCGCCAGCAGCCAAGACAGGGGCAACTATGGCTACACCTTC
CASSQDRGNYGYTF
>NA|TRBV3-1|TRBD2|TRBJ2-1
TGTGCCAGCAGCCAAGGTAGGACTAGCGGTTATGAGCAGTTCTTC
CASSQGRTSGYEQFF
>NA|TRBV5-1|NA|TRBJ2-7
TGCGCCAGCAGCTTGCGGGGCAGGGGAAGGGACGAGCAGTACTTC
CASSLRGRGRDEQYF
>NA|TRBV6-2/TRBV6-3|TRBD1|TRBJ2-7
TGTGCCAGCAGTTACCTACAGGGGGCCGGCTACGAGCAGTACTTC
CASSYLQGAGYEQYF
>few|TRBV4-2|NA|TRBJ1-2
TGTGCCAGCAGCCCTTTGGGGGCCGATGGCTACACCTTC
CASSPLGADGYTF
>NA|TRBV15|NA|TRBJ1-4
TGTGCCACCAGCTGGAAGGCACTAGGAGGTGAAAAACTGTTTTTT
CATSWKALGGEKLFF
>NA|TRBV27|TRBD1|TRBJ2-1
TGTGCCACAGGGACCCCCAGGGGGAACAATGAGCAGTTCTTC
CATGTPRGNNEQFF
>once|TRBV12-3/TRBV12-4|TRBD1|TRBJ2-5
TGTGCCAGCAGCCCAGCCGGGACAGGAAGGGAGCAGTACTTC
CASSPAGTGREQYF
>NA|TRBV7-2|TRBD2|TRBJ2-2
TGTGCCAGCAGTCAAACGCGGGGGGCCCACACCGGGGAGCTGTTTTTT
CASSQTRGAHTGELFF